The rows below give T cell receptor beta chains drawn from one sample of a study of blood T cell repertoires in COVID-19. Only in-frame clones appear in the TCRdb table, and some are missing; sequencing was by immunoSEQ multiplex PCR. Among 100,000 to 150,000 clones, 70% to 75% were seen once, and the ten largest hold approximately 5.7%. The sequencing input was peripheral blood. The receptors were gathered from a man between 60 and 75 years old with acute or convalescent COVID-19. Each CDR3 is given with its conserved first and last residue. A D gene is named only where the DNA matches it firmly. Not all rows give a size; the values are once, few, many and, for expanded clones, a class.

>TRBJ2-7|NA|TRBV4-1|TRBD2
CASSPITTGGNEQYF
TGCGCCAGCAGCCCGATAACGACGGGGGGTAACGAGCAGTACTTC
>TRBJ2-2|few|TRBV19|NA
CASSILRASNTGELFF
TGTGCCAGTAGTATATTGAGAGCCTCTAACACCGGGGAGCTGTTTTTT
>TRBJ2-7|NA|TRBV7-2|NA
CASSLVMGSSYEQYF
TGTGCCAGCAGCTTAGTAATGGGCAGCTCCTACGAGCAGTACTTC
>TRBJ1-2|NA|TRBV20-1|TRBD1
CSITNRGGYTF
TGCAGTATTACGAACAGGGGTGGCTACACCTTC
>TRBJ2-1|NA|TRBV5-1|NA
CASSPGQTFYNEQFF
TGCGCCAGCAGCCCAGGACAAACGTTTTACAATGAGCAGTTCTTC
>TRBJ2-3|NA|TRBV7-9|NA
CASSLVSARTDTQYF
TGTGCCAGCAGCTTAGTCTCTGCGCGCACAGATACGCAGTATTTT
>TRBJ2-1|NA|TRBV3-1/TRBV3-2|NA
CASRPRESHNEQFF
TGTGCCAGCAGACCCCGAGAGTCCCACAATGAGCAGTTCTTC
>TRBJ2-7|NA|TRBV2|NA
CASQLTGSTKTYEQYF
TGTGCCAGCCAATTAACCGGGTCTACTAAAACCTACGAGCAGTACTTC
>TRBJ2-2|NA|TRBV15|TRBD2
CATSREPPRRGGGGELFF
TGTGCCACCAGCAGAGAACCCCCCCGGCGGGGGGGCGGAGGGGAGCTGTTTTTT
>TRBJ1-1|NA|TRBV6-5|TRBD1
CASSPKQGLRTEAFF
TGTGCCAGCAGCCCAAAACAGGGGTTAAGGACTGAAGCTTTCTTT
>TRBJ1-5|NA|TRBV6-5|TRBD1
CASSWDRFSNQPQHF
TGTGCCAGCAGTTGGGACAGGTTTAGCAATCAGCCCCAGCATTTT
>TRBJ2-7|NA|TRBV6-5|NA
CASYGQTYEQYF
TGTGCCAGTTACGGACAAACCTACGAGCAGTACTTC
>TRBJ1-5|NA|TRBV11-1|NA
CASSLGPESNQPQHF
TGTGCCAGCAGCTTAGGACCGGAGAGCAATCAGCCCCAGCATTTT
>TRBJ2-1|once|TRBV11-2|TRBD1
CASSADRGNEQFF
TGTGCCAGCAGCGCGGACAGGGGCAATGAGCAGTTCTTC
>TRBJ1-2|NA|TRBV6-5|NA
CASSPNGGANYGYTF
TGTGCCAGCAGTCCAAACGGGGGAGCTAACTATGGCTACACCTTC
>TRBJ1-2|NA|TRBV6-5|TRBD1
CASSFGQGGYTF
TGTGCCAGCAGTTTCGGACAGGGTGGCTACACCTTC
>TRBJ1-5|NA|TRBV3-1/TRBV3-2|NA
CASSRTDNQPQHF
TGTGCCAGCAGCCGGACAGACAATCAGCCCCAGCATTTT
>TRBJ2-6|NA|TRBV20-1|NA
CSASGGIGANVLTF
TGCAGTGCTAGTGGAGGTATCGGGGCCAACGTCCTGACTTTC
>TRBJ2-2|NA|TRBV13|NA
CASSLLSQAASTGELFF
TGTGCCAGCAGCTTACTTTCACAGGCCGCGAGTACCGGGGAGCTGTTTTTT
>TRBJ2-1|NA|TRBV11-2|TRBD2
CASSLDFGGSQQFF
TGTGCCAGCAGCTTAGATTTCGGCGGGAGTCAGCAGTTCTTC
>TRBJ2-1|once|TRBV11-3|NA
CASSVGPYNEQFF
TGTGCCAGCAGCGTTGGGCCCTACAATGAGCAGTTCTTC
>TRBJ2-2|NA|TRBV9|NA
CASSVDMASANTGELFF
TGTGCCAGCAGCGTAGATATGGCTAGCGCGAACACCGGGGAGCTGTTTTTT
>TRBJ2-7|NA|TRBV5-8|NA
CASRPGQGGLYEQYF
TGTGCCAGCAGACCCGGACAGGGAGGGTTATACGAGCAGTACTTC
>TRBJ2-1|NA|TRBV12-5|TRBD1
CASGLVLTGGGNEQFF
TGTGCTAGTGGTTTGGTACTTACAGGGGGCGGGAATGAGCAGTTCTTC
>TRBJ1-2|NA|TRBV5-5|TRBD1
CASSLYLLTGGEGGYTF
TGTGCCAGCAGCTTGTACCTCTTGACAGGGGGAGAGGGTGGCTACACCTTC
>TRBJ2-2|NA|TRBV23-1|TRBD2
CASSPGTSGVTGELFF
TGCGCCAGCAGTCCTGGGACTAGCGGGGTCACCGGGGAGCTGTTTTTT
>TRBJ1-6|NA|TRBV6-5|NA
CASSPRYSNSPLHF
TGTGCCAGCAGTCCACGGTATAGTAATTCACCCCTCCACTTT
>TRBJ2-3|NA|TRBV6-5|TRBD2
CASGKSSGSTDTQYF
TGTGCCAGCGGGAAGAGTAGCGGGAGCACAGATACGCAGTATTTT
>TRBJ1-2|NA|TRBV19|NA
CASPTFNYGYTF
TGTGCCAGCCCGACATTTAACTATGGCTACACCTTC
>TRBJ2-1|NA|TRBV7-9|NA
CASSLASRDRNEQFF
TGTGCCAGCAGCTTAGCTTCCCGGGATCGTAATGAGCAGTTCTTC
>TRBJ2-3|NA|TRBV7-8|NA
CASSLSDPSTDTQYF
TGTGCCAGCAGCTTATCAGATCCTAGCACAGATACGCAGTATTTT
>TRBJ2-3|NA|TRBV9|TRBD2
CASSAPGGPTDTQYF
TGTGCCAGCAGCGCGCCGGGGGGGCCAACAGATACGCAGTATTTT
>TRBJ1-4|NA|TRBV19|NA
CASRDRIELGEKLFF
TGTGCCAGTAGGGATCGGATTGAACTCGGGGAAAAACTGTTTTTT
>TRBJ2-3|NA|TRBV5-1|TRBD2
CASRHPSGRALITDTQYF
TGCGCCAGCAGGCACCCTAGCGGGAGGGCCTTGATTACAGATACGCAGTATTTT
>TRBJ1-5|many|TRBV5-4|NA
CASSLSSGQRSNQPQHF
TGTGCCAGCAGCTTGAGTTCTGGACAGAGAAGCAATCAGCCCCAGCATTTT
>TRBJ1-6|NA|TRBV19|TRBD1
CASSTDQQGGNSPLHF
TGTGCCAGTAGTACAGATCAACAGGGGGGTAATTCACCCCTCCACTTT
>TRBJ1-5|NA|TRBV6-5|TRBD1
CASSYTGTGGNQPQHF
TGTGCCAGCAGTTATACCGGGACAGGGGGCAATCAGCCCCAGCATTTT
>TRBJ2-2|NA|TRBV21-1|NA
CASSKAAGWDTGELFF
TGTGCCAGCAGCAAAGCCGCGGGTTGGGACACCGGGGAGCTGTTTTTT
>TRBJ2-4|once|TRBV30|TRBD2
CAWSGQTSGSSAKNIQYF
TGTGCCTGGAGTGGCCAAACTAGCGGGAGTTCGGCCAAAAACATTCAGTACTTC
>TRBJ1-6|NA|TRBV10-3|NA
CAAAGTTTSPLHF
TGTGCCGCCGCGGGGACCACTACTTCACCCCTCCACTTT
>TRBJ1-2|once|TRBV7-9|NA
CASSLALSQEGLHGYTF
TGTGCCAGCAGCTTAGCGCTGTCTCAGGAGGGGCTACATGGCTACACCTTC
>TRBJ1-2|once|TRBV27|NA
CASSLGGSYGYTF
TGTGCCAGCAGTTTGGGGGGATCCTATGGCTACACCTTC
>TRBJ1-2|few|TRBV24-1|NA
CATQRLGRRWGANYGYTF
TGTGCCACCCAACGACTCGGACGGAGATGGGGAGCTAACTATGGCTACACCTTC
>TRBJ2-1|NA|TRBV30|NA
CAWGQLNEQFF
TGTGCCTGGGGACAGCTCAATGAGCAGTTCTTC
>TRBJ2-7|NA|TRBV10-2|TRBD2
CASRLAGGAYEQYF
TGCGCCAGCAGGTTAGCGGGGGGGGCCTACGAGCAGTACTTC
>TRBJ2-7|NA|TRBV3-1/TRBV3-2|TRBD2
CASSQDLGGGAYYEQYF
TGTGCCAGCAGCCAAGATCTTGGCGGGGGAGCATACTACGAGCAGTACTTC
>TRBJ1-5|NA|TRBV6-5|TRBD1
CASSPRDRLNQPQHF
TGTGCCAGCAGTCCTAGGGACAGGCTCAATCAGCCCCAGCATTTT
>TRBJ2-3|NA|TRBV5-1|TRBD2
CASRGRTSGGTDTQYF
TGCGCCAGCAGGGGTAGGACTAGCGGGGGTACAGATACGCAGTATTTT
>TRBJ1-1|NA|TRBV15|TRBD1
CATSRGRDRLEAFF
TGTGCCACCAGCAGAGGCCGGGACAGACTTGAAGCTTTCTTT
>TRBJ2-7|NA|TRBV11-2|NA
CASSFGQIAYEQYF
TGTGCCAGCAGCTTCGGACAGATAGCCTACGAGCAGTACTTC
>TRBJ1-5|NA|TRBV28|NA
CASSLRQVGQPQHF
TGTGCCAGCAGTTTAAGGCAGGTCGGTCAGCCCCAGCATTTT
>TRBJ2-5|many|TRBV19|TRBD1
CASSISGQGAQETQYF
TGTGCCAGTAGTATTTCCGGACAGGGGGCCCAAGAGACCCAGTACTTC
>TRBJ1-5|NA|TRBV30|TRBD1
CAWSRQGDQPQHF
TGTGCCTGGAGTCGGCAGGGGGACCAGCCCCAGCATTTT
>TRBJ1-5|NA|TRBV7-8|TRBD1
CASSSSLKAGGFQPQHF
TGTGCCAGCAGCTCATCTCTTAAGGCAGGGGGCTTTCAGCCCCAGCATTTT
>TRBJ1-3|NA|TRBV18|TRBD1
CASSKLGQGASSGNTIYF
TGTGCCAGCTCTAAGTTGGGACAGGGGGCGAGCTCTGGAAACACCATATATTTT
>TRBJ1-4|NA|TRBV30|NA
CAWSGRSTNEKLFF
TGTGCCTGGAGTGGGAGGAGTACTAATGAAAAACTGTTTTTT
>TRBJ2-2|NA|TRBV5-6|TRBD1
CAQLTGVPPRGGELFF
TGTGCCCAGCTAACAGGGGTCCCCCCTAGGGGCGGGGAGCTGTTTTTT